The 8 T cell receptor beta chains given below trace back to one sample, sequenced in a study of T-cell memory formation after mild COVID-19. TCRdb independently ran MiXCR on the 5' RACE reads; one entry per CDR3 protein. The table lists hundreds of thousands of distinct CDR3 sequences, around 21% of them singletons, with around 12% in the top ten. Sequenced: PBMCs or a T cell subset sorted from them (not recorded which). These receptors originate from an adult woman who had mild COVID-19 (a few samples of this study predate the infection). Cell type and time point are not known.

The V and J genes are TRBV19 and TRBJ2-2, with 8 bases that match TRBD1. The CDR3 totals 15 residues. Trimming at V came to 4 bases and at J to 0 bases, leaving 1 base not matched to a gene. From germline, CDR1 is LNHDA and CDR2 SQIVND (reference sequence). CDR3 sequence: CASSTGGANTGELFF. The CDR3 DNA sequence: TGTGCCAGTAGTACAGGGGGCGCGAACACCGGGGAGCTGTTTTTT.

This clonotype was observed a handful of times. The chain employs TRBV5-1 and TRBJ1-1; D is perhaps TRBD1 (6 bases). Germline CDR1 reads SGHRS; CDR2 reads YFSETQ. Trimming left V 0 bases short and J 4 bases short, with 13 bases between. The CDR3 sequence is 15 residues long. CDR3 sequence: CASSLDGQGPTEAFF. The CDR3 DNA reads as TGCGCCAGCAGCTTGGATGGGCAGGGGCCCACTGAAGCTTTCTTT.

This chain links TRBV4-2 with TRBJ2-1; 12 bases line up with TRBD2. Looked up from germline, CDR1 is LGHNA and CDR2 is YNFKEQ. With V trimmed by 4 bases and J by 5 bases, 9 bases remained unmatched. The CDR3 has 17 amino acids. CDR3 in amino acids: CASSPTYTSGRNNEQFF. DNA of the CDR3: TGTGCCAGCAGCCCGACATACACTAGCGGGAGGAACAATGAGCAGTTCTTC.

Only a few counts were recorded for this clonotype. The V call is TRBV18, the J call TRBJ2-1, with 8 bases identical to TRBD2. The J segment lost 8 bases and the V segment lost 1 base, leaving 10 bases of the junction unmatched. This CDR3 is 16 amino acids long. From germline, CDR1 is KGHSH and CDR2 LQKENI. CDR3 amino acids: CASSPLPLTSGDEQFF. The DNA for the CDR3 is TGTGCCAGCTCACCACTTCCCCTTACTAGCGGCGATGAGCAGTTCTTC.

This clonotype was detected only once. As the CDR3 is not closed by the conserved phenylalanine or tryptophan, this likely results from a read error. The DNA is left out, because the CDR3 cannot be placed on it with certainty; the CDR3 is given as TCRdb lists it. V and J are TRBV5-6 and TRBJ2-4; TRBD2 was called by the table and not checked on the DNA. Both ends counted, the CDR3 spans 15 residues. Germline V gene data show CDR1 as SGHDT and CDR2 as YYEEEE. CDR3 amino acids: CASSFASGSGNIISS.

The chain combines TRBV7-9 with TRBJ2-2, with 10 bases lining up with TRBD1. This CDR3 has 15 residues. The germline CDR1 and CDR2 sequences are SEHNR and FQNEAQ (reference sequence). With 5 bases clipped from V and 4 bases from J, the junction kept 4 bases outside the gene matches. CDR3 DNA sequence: TGTGCCAGCAGCCAAGGACAGGGGGGCACCGGGGAGCTGTTTTTT. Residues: CASSQGQGGTGELFF.

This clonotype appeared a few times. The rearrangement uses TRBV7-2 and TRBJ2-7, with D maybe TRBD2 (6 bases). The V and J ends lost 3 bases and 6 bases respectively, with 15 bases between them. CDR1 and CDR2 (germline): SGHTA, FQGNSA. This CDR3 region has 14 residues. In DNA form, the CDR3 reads TGTGCCAGCAGCTTCCAACAAGGACTACTCGAGCAGTACTTC. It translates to CASSFQQGLLEQYF.

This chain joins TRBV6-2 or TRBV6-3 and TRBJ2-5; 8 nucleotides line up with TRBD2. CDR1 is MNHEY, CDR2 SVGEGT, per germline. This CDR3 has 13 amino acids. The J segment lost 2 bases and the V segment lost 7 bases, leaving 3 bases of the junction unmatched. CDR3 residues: CASTLAGQETQYF. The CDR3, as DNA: TGTGCCAGCACCCTAGCGGGTCAAGAGACCCAGTACTTC.